The 14 T cell receptor beta chains in this list originate from one sample, sequenced in a study of shared clonotypes between healthy human individuals. Generated by immunoSEQ multiplex PCR, the TCRdb table keeps only in-frame clones and is missing some. The profile shows millions of clones, 90% to 95% of them singletons. Material for sequencing was naive CD4+ T cells sorted from blood. The subset was: CD45RA+ positively selected. All receptors derive from a man younger than 35 in good health.

Here the CDR3 reads CASVLAGVSSYNEQFF. Here the CDR3 DNA reads TGTGCCAGCGTTCTAGCGGGAGTAAGCTCCTACAATGAGCAGTTCTTC. V usage is TRBV2 and J usage is TRBJ2-1; 10 bases are shared with TRBD2. Germline assignment: CDR1 SNHLY and CDR2 FYNNEI. V lost 8 bases to trimming and J lost 0 bases; unmatched junction nucleotides: 7. The CDR3 runs to 16 residues.

The rearrangement joins TRBV2 to TRBJ1-2, with unresolved D. Germline V gene sequence: CDR1 SNHLY, CDR2 FYNNEI. V lost 1 base, J lost 0 bases, and 6 bases lay in between. There are 14 residues in the CDR3. CDR3 nucleotides: TGTGCCAGCAGTGAAGTTTCCTCTAACTATGGCTACACCTTC. Protein product: CASSEVSSNYGYTF. The variable domain in full, with the rest retrieved from reference TRBV2 and TRBJ1-2, is EPEVTQTPSHQVTQMGQEVILRCVPISNHLYFYWYRQILGQKVEFLVSFYNNEISEKSEIFDDQFSVERPDGSNFTLKIRSTKLEDSAMYFCASSEVSSNYGYTFGSGTRLTVV.

This clone has just one count. The chain recombines TRBV7-3 with TRBJ1-2, with 8 bases fitting TRBD1. This CDR3 is 17 amino acids long. CDR1 and CDR2 (germline): SGHTA, FQGTGA. J gave up 1 base and V 5 bases, and 12 bases lay outside the gene matches. CDR3 sequence (DNA): TGTGCCAGCAGCGACCCGCGGACAGGGAGAGGTAACTATGGCTACACCTTC. Its protein is CASSDPRTGRGNYGYTF.

The chain couples TRBV10-2 to TRBJ2-3; 9 nucleotides line up with TRBD2. The CDR3 is made up of 15 amino acids. Trimming removed 6 bases from V and 4 bases from J; junction bases left unmatched: 8. The germline V gene encodes CDR1 WSHSY and CDR2 SAAADI. This CDR3 is CASRAGTSTSDTQYF. In DNA form, the CDR3 reads TGCGCCAGCAGGGCCGGGACTAGCACGTCAGATACGCAGTATTTT.

In its sample, this clone was seen once. V is TRBV19 and J is TRBJ1-1; tentative D call: TRBD1 (5 bases). V lost 6 bases, J lost 10 bases, and 18 bases lay in between. The CDR3 is 13 residues long. CDR1 is LNHDA and CDR2 is SQIVND in the germline V gene (reference sequence). The DNA of the CDR3 is TGTGCCAGTAGCCAGGGATCCTCGTCCGGAGCTTTCTTT. Translation gives CASSQGSSSGAFF. The full variable domain, with the rest looked up from reference TRBV19 and TRBJ1-1, is DGGITQSPKYLFRKEGQNVTLSCEQNLNHDAMYWYRQDPGQGLRLIYYSQIVNDFQKGDIAEGYSVSREKKESFPLTVTSAQKNPTAFYLCASSQGSSSGAFFGQGTRLTVV.

The V gene is TRBV18, the J gene TRBJ1-6, with TRBD1 matching 9 bases. This CDR3 spans 14 amino acids. V gave up 3 bases and J gave up 11 bases; unmatched junction bases: 5. Germline V gene lookup returns CDR1 KGHSH and CDR2 LQKENI. The DNA for the CDR3 is TGTGCCAGCTCACCGGGACAGGGAGTCGCACCCCTCCACTTT. Protein: CASSPGQGVAPLHF.

This clone has a single count. The chain has TRBV7-2 and TRBJ2-2; 9 bases line up with TRBD1. CDR1 is SGHTA, CDR2 FQGNSA, per germline. J was trimmed by 1 base and V by 6 bases; bases with no gene match: 3. CDR3 length: 15 residues. The CDR3: CASRVGQGNTGELFF. The CDR3 DNA sequence: TGTGCCAGCAGGGTGGGACAGGGGAACACCGGGGAGCTGTTTTTT.

The chain combines TRBV5-1 with TRBJ2-5; a weak D match, TRBD1 (6 bases). Germline CDR1 SGHRS, CDR2 YFSETQ. CDR3 length: 13 residues. The CDR3 here is CGSGRGLQETQYF. The CDR3 DNA sequence: TGCGGTTCAGGCAGGGGTCTCCAAGAGACCCAGTACTTC.

This clone is a singleton in its sample. Here the CDR3 DNA reads TGTGCCAGCAGACGACAGGGGTATAACTATGGCTACACCTTC. Amino acid sequence: CASRRQGYNYGYTF. The chain uses TRBV28 and TRBJ1-2, with 8 bases matching TRBD1. Per germline, CDR1 MDHEN and CDR2 SYDVKM. With 6 bases clipped from V and 1 base from J, the junction kept 4 bases outside the gene matches. This CDR3 has 14 amino acids.

This clone has a single count. J is TRBJ2-2 and V is TRBV7-9; D uncertain. The V end was cut by 6 bases, the J end by 8 bases, with 4 bases between. The CDR3 sequence is 10 residues long. Germline values: CDR1 SEHNR, CDR2 FQNEAQ (reference sequence). Here the CDR3 reads CASSAGELFF. The CDR3 nucleotides read TGTGCCAGCAGTGCGGGGGAGCTGTTTTTT.

Concerning this clone itself: This specimen includes other DNA sequences encoding the same CDR3. The chain carries TRBV7-9 and TRBJ1-5; D is undetermined. Between the trimmed V and J ends, which lost 1 base and 2 bases, there was a span of 6 bases. Germline lookup yields CDR1 SEHNR and CDR2 FQNEAQ (reference sequence). CDR3 length: 14 amino acids. The DNA for the CDR3 is TGTGCCAGCAGCTTAGGCGGGGGCAATCAGCCCCAGCATTTT. Residues: CASSLGGGNQPQHF.

The rearrangement joins TRBV6-5 to TRBJ1-3, with TRBD1 identical over 7 bases. This CDR3 comprises 14 residues. The V and J ends lost 11 bases and 4 bases, in that order; junction bases with no gene match: 11. Germline V gene data show CDR1 as MNHEY and CDR2 as SVGAGI. Here the CDR3 DNA reads TGTGCCGTGAGCCGAACAGGGGCCGGAAACACCATATATTTT. This translates into CAVSRTGAGNTIYF.

A remark on this clone: The same CDR3 also results from other DNA sequences found in this sample. The chain uses TRBV9 and TRBJ1-1; D ambiguous. CDR1 and CDR2 from the germline V gene are SGDLS and YYNGEE. V was pared by 3 bases and J by 1 base, with 7 bases between. The CDR3 is 13 amino acids. The CDR3 protein is CASSATGNTEAFF. The CDR3 nucleotides read TGTGCCAGCAGCGCCACCGGGAACACTGAAGCTTTCTTT.

The chain recombines TRBV4-1 with TRBJ1-1; D ambiguous. CDR3 length: 14 amino acids. The germline gives CDR1 MGHRA, CDR2 YSYEKL. The ends were cut back, 1 base at V and 2 bases at J, with 8 bases in the middle. In DNA, the CDR3 is TGCGCCAGCAGCCAAGTATTGGTAAACACTGAAGCTTTCTTT. Its protein product is CASSQVLVNTEAFF.